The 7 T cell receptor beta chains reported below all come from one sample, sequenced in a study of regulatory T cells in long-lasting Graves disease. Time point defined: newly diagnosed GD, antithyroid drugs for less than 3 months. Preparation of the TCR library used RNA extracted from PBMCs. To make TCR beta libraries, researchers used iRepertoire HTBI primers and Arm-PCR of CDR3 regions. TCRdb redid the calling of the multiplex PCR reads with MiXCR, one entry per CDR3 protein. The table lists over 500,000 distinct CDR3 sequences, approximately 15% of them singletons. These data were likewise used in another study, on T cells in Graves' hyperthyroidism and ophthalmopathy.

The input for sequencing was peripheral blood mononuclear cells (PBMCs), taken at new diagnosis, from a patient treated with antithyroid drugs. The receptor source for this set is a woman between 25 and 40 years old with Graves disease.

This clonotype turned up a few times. The CDR3 nucleotides are TGTGCCAGCGAGGACAGGGGGCGCCTCCGGGGCACAGATACGCAGTATTTT. Its protein product is CASEDRGRLRGTDTQYF. J is TRBJ2-3 and V is TRBV7-9; 11 positions match TRBD1. The CDR3 is made up of 17 amino acids. Losses at the gene ends were 8 bases for V and 1 base for J; bases not matched to a gene: 11. Germline CDR1 is SEHNR and CDR2 is FQNEAQ (reference sequence).

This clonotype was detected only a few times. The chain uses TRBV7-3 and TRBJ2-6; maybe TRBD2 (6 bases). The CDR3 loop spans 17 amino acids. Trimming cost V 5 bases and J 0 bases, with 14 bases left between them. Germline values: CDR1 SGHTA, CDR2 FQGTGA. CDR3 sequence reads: CASSRGTVDSGANVLTF. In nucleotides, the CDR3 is TGTGCCAGCAGCCGGGGGACGGTCGACTCTGGGGCCAACGTCCTGACTTTC.

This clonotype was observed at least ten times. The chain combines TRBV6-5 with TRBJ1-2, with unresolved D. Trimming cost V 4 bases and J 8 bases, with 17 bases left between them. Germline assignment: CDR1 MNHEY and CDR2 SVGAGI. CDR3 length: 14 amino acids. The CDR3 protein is CASSSPRPPRGYTF. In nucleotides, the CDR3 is TGTGCCAGCAGTTCGCCCAGGCCCCCGCGGGGCTACACCTTC.

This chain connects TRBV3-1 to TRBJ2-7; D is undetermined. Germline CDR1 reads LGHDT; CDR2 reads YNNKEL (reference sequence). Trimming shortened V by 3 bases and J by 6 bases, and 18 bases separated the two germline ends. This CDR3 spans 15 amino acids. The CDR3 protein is CASSQESQRTGEQYF. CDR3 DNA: TGTGCCAGCAGCCAGGAAAGCCAAAGAACTGGCGAGCAGTACTTC.

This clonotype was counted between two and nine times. The CDR3 region has the DNA TGCGCCAGCAGCCTTGGTGCTAGCGGGACGGAGACCCAGTACTTC. Amino acids: CASSLGASGTETQYF. The J gene is TRBJ2-5, the V gene TRBV5-1; 9 bases fit TRBD2. This CDR3 spans 15 amino acids. With 4 bases clipped from V and 5 bases from J, the junction kept 9 bases outside the gene matches. CDR1 is SGHRS, CDR2 YFSETQ, per germline. The full variable domain, with the rest looked up from reference TRBV5-1 and TRBJ2-5, is KAGVTQTPRYLIKTRGQQVTLSCSPISGHRSVSWYQQTPGQGLQFLFEYFSETQRNKGNFPGRFSGRQFSNSRSEMNVSTLELGDSALYLCASSLGASGTETQYFGPGTRLLVL.

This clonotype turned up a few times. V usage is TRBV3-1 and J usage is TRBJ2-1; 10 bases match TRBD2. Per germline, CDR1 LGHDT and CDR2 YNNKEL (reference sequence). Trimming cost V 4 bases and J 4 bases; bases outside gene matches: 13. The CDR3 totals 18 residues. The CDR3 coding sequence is TGTGCCAGCAGCCCCTATGTTGCTAGCGGGAGAAAATACAATGAGCAGTTCTTC. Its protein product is CASSPYVASGRKYNEQFF.

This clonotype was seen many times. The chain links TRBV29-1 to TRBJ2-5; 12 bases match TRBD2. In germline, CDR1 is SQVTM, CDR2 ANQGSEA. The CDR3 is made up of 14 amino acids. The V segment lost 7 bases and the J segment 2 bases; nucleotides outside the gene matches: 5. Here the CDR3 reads CSATSGRTQETQYF. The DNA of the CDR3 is TGCAGCGCAACTAGCGGGAGGACGCAAGAGACCCAGTACTTC.